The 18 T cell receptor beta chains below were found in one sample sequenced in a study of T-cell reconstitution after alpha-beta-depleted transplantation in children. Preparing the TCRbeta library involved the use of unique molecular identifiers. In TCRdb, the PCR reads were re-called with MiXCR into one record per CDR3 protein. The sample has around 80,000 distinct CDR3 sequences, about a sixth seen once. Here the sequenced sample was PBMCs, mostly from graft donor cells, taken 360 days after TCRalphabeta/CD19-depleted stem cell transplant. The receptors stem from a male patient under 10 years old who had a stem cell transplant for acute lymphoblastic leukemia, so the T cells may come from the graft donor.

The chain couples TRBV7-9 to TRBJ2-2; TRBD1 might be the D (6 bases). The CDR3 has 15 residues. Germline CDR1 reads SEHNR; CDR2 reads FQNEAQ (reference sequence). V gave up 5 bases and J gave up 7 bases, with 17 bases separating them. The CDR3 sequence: CASSPPTQGVGELFF. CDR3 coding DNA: TGTGCCAGCAGCCCCCCAACACAGGGAGTCGGGGAGCTGTTTTTT.

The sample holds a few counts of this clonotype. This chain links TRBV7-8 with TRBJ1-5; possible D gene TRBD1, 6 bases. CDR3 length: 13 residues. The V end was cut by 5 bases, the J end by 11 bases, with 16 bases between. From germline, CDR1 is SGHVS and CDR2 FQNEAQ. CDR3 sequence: CASSTTPQGTQHF. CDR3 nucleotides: TGTGCCAGCAGCACAACCCCGCAGGGGACCCAGCATTTT.

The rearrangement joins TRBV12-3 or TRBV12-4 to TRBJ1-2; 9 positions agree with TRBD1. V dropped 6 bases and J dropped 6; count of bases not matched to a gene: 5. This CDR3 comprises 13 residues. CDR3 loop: CASSPRTGDGYTF. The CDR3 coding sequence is TGTGCCAGCAGCCCCCGGACAGGGGATGGCTACACCTTC.

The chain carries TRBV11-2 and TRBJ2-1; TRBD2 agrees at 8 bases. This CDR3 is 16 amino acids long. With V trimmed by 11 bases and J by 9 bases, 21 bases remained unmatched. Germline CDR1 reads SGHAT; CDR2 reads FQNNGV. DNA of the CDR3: TGTGCCTGCACGCGCAGCGGGAGATTGATCATGGGTGAGCAGTTCTTC. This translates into CACTRSGRLIMGEQFF. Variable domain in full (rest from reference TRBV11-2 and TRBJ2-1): EAGVAQSPRYKIIEKRQSVAFWCNPISGHATLYWYQQILGQGPKLLIQFQNNGVVDDSQLPKDRFSAERLKGVDSTLKIQPAKLEDSAVYLCACTRSGRLIMGEQFFGPGTRLTVL.

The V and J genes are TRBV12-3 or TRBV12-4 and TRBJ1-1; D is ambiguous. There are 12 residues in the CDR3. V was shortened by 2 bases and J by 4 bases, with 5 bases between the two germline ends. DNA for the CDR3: TGTGCCAGCAGTTTATACCCCACTGAAGCTTTCTTT. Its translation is CASSLYPTEAFF.

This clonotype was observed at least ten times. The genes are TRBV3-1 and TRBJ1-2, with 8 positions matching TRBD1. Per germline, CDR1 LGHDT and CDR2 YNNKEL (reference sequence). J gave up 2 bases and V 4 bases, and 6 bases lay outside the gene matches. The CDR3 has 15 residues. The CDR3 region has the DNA TGTGCCAGCAGCCCCAGGACAGGGAGGAACTATGGCTACACCTTC. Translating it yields CASSPRTGRNYGYTF.

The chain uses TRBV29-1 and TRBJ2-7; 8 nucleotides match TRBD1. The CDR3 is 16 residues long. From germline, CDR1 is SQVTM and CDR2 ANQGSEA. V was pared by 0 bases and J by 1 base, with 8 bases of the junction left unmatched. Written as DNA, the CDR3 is TGCAGCGTTGAAGATGCCCCTCGGACAGGGTCCTACGAGCAGTACTTC. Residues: CSVEDAPRTGSYEQYF.

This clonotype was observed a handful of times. CDR3 sequence (DNA): TGTGCCAGCAGCTTGGTCGGGACGGGCACTGAAGCTTTCTTT. Its protein is CASSLVGTGTEAFF. The chain joins TRBV5-6 to TRBJ1-1; weak D call: TRBD1 (5 bases). The CDR3 is 14 residues long. Looked up from germline, CDR1 is SGHDT and CDR2 is YYEEEE. V was trimmed by 0 bases and J by 4 bases, leaving 10 bases between them.

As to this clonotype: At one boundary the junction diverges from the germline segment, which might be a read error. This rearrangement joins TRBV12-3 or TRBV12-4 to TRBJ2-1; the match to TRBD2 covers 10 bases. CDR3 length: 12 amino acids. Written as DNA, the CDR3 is TGTGCCAGCAGTCCCGGACTAGCGGTCCACCTTTTC. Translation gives CASSPGLAVHLF.

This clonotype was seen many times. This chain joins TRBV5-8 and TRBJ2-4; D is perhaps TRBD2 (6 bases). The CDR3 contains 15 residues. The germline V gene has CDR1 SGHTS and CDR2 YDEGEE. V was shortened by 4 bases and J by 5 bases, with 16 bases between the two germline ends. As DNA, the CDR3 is TGTGCCAGCAGCCCCAGCGGGCGCGGCCAAAACATTCAGTACTTC. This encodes CASSPSGRGQNIQYF.

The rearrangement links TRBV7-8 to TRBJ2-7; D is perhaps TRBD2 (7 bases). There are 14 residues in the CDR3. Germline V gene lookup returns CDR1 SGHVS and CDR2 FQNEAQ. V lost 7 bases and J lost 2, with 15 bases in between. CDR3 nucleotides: TGTGCCAGCAACTTCTTAGGGGGGGCCTACGAGCAGTACTTC. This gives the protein CASNFLGGAYEQYF. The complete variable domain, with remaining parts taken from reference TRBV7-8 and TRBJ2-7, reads GAGVSQSPRYKVAKRGQDVALRCDPISGHVSLFWYQQALGQGPEFLTYFQNEAQLDKSGLPSDRFFAERPEGSVSTLKIQRTQQEDSAVYLCASNFLGGAYEQYFGPGTRLTVT.

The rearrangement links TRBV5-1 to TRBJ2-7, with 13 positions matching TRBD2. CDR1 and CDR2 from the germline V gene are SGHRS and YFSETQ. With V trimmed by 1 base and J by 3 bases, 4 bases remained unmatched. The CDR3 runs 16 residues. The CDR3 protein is CASSLPGTSGNYEQYF. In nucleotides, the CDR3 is TGCGCCAGCAGCTTGCCTGGGACTAGCGGGAACTACGAGCAGTACTTC.

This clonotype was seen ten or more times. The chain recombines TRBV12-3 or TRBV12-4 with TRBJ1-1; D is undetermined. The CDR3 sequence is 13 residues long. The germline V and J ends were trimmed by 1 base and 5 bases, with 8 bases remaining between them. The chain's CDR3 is CASSLGSGTEAFF. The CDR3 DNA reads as TGTGCCAGCAGTTTAGGGTCGGGGACTGAAGCTTTCTTT.

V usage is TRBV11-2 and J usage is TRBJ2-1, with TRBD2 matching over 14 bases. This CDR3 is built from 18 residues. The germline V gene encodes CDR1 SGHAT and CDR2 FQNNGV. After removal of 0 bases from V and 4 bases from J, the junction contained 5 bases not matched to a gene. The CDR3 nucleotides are TGTGCCAGCAGCTTAGATATCAGGACTAGCGGGAGGTACAATGAGCAGTTCTTC. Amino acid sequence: CASSLDIRTSGRYNEQFF.

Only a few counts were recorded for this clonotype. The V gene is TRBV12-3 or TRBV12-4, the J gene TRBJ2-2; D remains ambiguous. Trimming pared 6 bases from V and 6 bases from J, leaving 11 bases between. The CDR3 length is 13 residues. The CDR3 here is CASSPSRPGELFF. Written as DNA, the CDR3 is TGTGCCAGCAGCCCTAGTAGACCCGGGGAGCTGTTTTTT.

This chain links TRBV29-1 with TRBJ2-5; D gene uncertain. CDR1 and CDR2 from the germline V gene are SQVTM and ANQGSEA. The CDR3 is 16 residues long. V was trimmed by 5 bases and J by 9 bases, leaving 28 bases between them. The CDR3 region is CSVNIAPHHRSGAQYF. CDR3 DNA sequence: TGCAGCGTTAATATCGCACCGCACCATCGGAGTGGGGCCCAGTACTTC.

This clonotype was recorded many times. In DNA form, the CDR3 reads TGTGCCACCAGTGCGGCAGGGAGAGAGACCCAGTACTTC. As protein: CATSAAGRETQYF. The chain recombines TRBV24-1 with TRBJ2-5; tentatively, D is TRBD1 or TRBD2 (5 bases each). In germline, CDR1 is KGHDR, CDR2 SFDVKD. This CDR3 comprises 13 residues. Trimming removed 5 bases at V and 4 bases at J, with 10 bases between.

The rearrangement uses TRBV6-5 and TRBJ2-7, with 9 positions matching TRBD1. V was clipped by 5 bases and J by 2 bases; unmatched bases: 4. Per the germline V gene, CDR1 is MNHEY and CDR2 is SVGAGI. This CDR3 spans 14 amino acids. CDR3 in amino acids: CASSNGDRAYEQYF. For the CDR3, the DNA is TGTGCCAGCAGTAACGGGGACAGGGCCTACGAGCAGTACTTC.